The source of this T cell receptor (beta chain) is a study of response to subunit inactivated influenza vaccine. TCRdb independently ran MiXCR on the RT-PCR reads; one entry per CDR3 protein. Of about 540,000 distinct CDR3 sequences in the sample, roughly 23% were seen once. Only a few counts were recorded for this clonotype. Germline V CDR1 and CDR2: SGHVS, FQNEAQ. CDR3 size: 15 residues. The V gene lost 4 bases and the J gene lost 5 bases, with 17 bases spanning the gap. These sequences were also reported in another study, on T cells expressing NK-cell markers. This second report adds: With UMIs, 5'RACE template switching was used to make TCR beta cDNA. Each of roughly 6 donors carried dominant NKG2C+ clonotypes accounting for about 1.0-8% of CD8+ T cells.

Sequencing used CD4+ T cells sorted from PBMCs, obtained about 13 days after vaccination. V is TRBV7-8 and J is TRBJ2-5; D unresolved. The receptor comes from a man aged 50-59 years who received an inactivated influenza vaccine. CDR3 in DNA: TGTGCCAGCAGCTACCGCACGGCACTCAGGGAGACCCAGTACTTC. It translates to CASSYRTALRETQYF.